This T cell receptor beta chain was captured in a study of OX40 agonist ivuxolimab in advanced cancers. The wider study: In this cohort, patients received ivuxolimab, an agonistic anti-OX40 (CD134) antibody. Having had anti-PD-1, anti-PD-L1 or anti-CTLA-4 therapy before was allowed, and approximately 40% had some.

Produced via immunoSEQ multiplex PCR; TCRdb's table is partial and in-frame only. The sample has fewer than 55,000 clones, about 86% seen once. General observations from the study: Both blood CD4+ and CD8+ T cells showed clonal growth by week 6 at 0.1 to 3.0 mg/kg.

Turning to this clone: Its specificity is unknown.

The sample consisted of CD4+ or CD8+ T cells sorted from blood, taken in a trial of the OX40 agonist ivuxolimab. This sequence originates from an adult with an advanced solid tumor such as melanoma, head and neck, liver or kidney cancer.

In DNA, the CDR3 is TGTGCCGGGGTGAACACTGAAGCTTTCTTT. This gives the protein CAGVNTEAFF. The chain carries TRBV5-8 and TRBJ1-1; D remains ambiguous. Deletions cut 10 bases from V and 0 bases from J, with 4 bases between. The CDR3 runs to 10 residues. In germline, CDR1 is SGHTS, CDR2 YDEGEE.